There are a few counts of the clone carrying this T cell receptor (beta chain). Its antigen is not identified. TCRdb re-called the reads with MiXCR, one entry per CDR3 protein. This sample yields hundreds of thousands of distinct CDR3 sequences, of which about 27% are seen a single time; around 19% belongs to the top ten. This sample stems from a study of T cell repertoires in cytomegalovirus infection. Study summary: CMV epitopes that were recently identified and HLA-C-restricted were used alongside well-studied HLA-B-restricted ones. It was the public TCR beta signatures that indicated both CMV infection and matching HLA type.

General study points: In two of eight donors, the top clonotype was HLA-C-restricted CMV-specific. CMV carriers with the relevant HLA were identified by cumulative public TCR beta family frequency.

This receptor was identified in a human donor in good health (CMV status not recorded). Some clones in this sample may be carry-over from other donors' samples. This specimen consisted of cultured PBMCs, obtained from culture after CMV antigen stimulation.

The CDR3 DNA reads as TGTGCTAGTGGCCCCGCCAGGGTTACAGATACGCAGTATTTT. It specifies CASGPARVTDTQYF. This chain connects TRBV12-5 to TRBJ2-3; D is possibly TRBD1 (5 bases). The germline V and J ends were trimmed by 6 bases and 3 bases, with 13 bases remaining between them. Germline V CDR1 and CDR2: LGHNT, FRNRAP. This CDR3 region has 14 residues.